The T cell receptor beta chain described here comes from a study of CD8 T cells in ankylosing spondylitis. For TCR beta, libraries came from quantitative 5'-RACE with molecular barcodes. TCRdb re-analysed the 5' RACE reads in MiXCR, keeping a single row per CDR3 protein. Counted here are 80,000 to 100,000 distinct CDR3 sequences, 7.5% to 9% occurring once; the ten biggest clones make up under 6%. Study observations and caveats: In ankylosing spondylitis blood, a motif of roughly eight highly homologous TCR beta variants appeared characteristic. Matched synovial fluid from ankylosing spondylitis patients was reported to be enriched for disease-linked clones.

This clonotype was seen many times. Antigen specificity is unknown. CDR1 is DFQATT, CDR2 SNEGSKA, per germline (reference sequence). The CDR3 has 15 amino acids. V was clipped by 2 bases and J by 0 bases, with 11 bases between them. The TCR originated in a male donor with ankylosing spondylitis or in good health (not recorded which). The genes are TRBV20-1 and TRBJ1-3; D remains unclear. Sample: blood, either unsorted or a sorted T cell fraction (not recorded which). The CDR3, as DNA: TGCAGTGCTAGAAAGGAGGCAGGCTCTGGAAACACCATATATTTT. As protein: CSARKEAGSGNTIYF.